This TCR beta chain was profiled in a study of T cell responses to AZD1222 COVID-19 vaccine. Study results and limitations: Dominant CD4 TCR responses targeted spike regions 160-218 and 743-854. Females outnumbered males among donors, who were mostly white British; clonal diversity was possibly underestimated. Among those given AZD1222, only five to seven were seropositive at baseline. Every sample of the repertoires postdated the peak T cell response.

Generated by immunoSEQ multiplex PCR, the TCRdb table keeps only in-frame clones and is missing some. The sample lists about 140,000 clones, roughly nine tenths occurring once. With regard to this clone: Its antigen is undetermined.

This CDR3 region has 18 residues. Germline V gives CDR1 SEHNR, CDR2 FQNEAQ (reference sequence). Trimming removed 6 bases from V and 3 bases from J, with 26 bases in between. The V and J genes are TRBV7-9 and TRBJ1-1; perhaps TRBD1 as D (6 bases). Material: peripheral blood, obtained on day 0 of AZD1222 vaccination. The source of this sequence is an adult in good health. The CDR3 DNA reads as TGTGCCAGCAGAAACTCCAGGGGACGTGCGGATTGGTACACTGAAGCTTTCTTT. This translates into CASRNSRGRADWYTEAFF. Drawing the rest from reference TRBV7-9 and TRBJ1-1, the complete variable domain is DTGVSQNPRHKITKRGQNVTFRCDPISEHNRLYWYRQTLGQGPEFLTYFQNEAQLEKSRLLSDRFSAERPKGSFSTLEIQRTEQGDSAMYLCASRNSRGRADWYTEAFFGQGTRLTVV.